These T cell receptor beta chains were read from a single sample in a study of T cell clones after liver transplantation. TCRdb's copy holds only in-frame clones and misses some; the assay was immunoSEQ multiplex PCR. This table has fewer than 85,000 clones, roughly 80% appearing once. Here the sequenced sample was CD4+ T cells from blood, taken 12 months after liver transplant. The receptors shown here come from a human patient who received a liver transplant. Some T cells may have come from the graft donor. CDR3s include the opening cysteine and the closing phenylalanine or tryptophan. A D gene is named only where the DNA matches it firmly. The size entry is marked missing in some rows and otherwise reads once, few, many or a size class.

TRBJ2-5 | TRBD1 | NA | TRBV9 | TGTGCCAGCACCCCCCAGGGACAGCAAGAGACCCAGTACTTC | CASTPQGQQETQYF
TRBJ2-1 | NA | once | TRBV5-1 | TGCGCCAGCAGCTTGGCCGCTAGCTATAATGAGCAGTTCTTC | CASSLAASYNEQFF
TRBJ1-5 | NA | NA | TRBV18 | TGTGCCAGCTCACCACTAAGGGTGGGGACTGATCAGCCCCAGCATTTT | CASSPLRVGTDQPQHF
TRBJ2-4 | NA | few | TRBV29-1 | TGCAGCGTCCGTGACGGGGGTAAAGACAAAAACATTCAGTACTTC | CSVRDGGKDKNIQYF
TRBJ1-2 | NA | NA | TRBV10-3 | TGTGCCATCAGTGAGGGGTCAGGGTCCTATGGCTACACCTTC | CAISEGSGSYGYTF
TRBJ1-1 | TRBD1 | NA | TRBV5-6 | TGTGCCAGCAGCAGTCGGGACAGGGGGCCTGAAGCTTTCTTT | CASSSRDRGPEAFF
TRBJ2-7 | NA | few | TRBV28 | TGTGCCAGCAGTCCGGGGAATTGGTGGAGTCCAACCTACGAGCAGTACTTC | CASSPGNWWSPTYEQYF
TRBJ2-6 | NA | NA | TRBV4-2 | TGTGCCAGCAGCCCCAGGGGGGGCGTATTGTCCAACGTCCTGACTTTC | CASSPRGGVLSNVLTF
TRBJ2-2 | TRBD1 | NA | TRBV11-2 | TGTGCCAGCAGGACCGGACAGGGGTGGACCGGGGAGCTGTTTTTT | CASRTGQGWTGELFF
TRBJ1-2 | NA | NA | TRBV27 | TGTGCCAGCAGTTTATCGCGGCGGCTCGAGGGCTACACCTTC | CASSLSRRLEGYTF
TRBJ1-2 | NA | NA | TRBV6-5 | TGTGCCAGCAGTTACTCGGAAAGGAGGGGCTACACCTTC | CASSYSERRGYTF
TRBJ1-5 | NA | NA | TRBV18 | TGTGCCAGCTCACCCCCTGGTCAGCCCCAGCATTTT | CASSPPGQPQHF
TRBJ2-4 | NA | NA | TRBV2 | TGTGCCAGCAGTGAGTCCGTAGCCAAAAACATTCAGTACTTC | CASSESVAKNIQYF
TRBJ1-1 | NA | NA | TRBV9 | TGTGCCAGCAGCCCCCGGGGAGGGGGGAGGACTGAAGCTTTCTTT | CASSPRGGGRTEAFF
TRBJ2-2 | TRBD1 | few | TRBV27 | TGTGCCAGCAGTTTAGGCCGGGACAGGGCCGTTTTTGGGGAGCTGTTTTTT | CASSLGRDRAVFGELFF
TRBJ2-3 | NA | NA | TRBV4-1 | TGCGCCAGCAGCCAAGTAGGGAATAGCGTGGGGGAAACGCAGTATTTT | CASSQVGNSVGETQYF
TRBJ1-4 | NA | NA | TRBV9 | TGTGCCAGCAGCCCGGGGGCAGCTAATGAAAAACTGTTTTTT | CASSPGAANEKLFF
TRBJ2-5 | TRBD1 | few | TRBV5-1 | TGCGCCAGCAGCTTGGCGACAGGGGATGGAGAGACCCAGTACTTC | CASSLATGDGETQYF
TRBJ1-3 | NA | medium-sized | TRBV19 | TGTGCCAGTAGTGCCCTGAACAGGAACTTCTCTGGAAACACCATATATTTT | CASSALNRNFSGNTIYF
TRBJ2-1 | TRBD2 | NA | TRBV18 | TGTGCCAGCTCACCCGCGGGAGTCGCGGGGAATGAGCAGTTCTTC | CASSPAGVAGNEQFF
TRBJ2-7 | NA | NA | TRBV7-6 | TGTGCCAGCAGCTCCCCCTCAGGACCCCAGTACTTC | CASSSPSGPQYF
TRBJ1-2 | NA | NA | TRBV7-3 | TGTGCCAGCAGCCCGGGATCTAACTATGGCTACACCTTC | CASSPGSNYGYTF
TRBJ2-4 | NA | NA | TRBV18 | TGTGCCAGCTCACAGAACCCCGAGGGAGGCAAAAACATTCAGTACTTC | CASSQNPEGGKNIQYF
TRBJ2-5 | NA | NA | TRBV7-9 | TGTGCCAGCAGCTTAGACGGAGGGGAGACCCAGTACTTC | CASSLDGGETQYF
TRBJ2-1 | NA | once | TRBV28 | TGTGCCAGCAGCCCCTCGACAGCTTACAATGAGCAGTTCTTC | CASSPSTAYNEQFF
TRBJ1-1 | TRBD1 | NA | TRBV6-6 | TGTGCCAGCAGTTACTCTGGACAGGGGGCCACTGAAGCTTTCTTT | CASSYSGQGATEAFF
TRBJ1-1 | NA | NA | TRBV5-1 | TGCGCCAGCAGCCTCTTGGCGGGTGACACTGAAGCTTTCTTT | CASSLLAGDTEAFF
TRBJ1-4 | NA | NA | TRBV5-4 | TGTGCCAGCAGCTCTCAGACAGGTGGGGAAAAACTGTTTTTT | CASSSQTGGEKLFF
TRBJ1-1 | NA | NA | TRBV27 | TGTGCCAGCAGAGGAGGCAGGAACACTGAAGCTTTCTTT | CASRGGRNTEAFF